These 30 T cell receptor beta chains were sequenced from one sample in a study of human versus mouse CDR3 diversity and MHC coevolution. Clones were read by immunoSEQ multiplex PCR, and TCRdb kept only the in-frame ones, dropping some. The table lists 60,000 or so clones, 94% of them singletons. What was sequenced was naive CD4+ T cells from blood. Documented subset: CD45RO-negative CD62L-positive naive CD4 T cells. The receptors were sampled from a person between 55 and 70 years old in good health.

This clone was found once. The rearrangement links TRBV6-5 to TRBJ2-2; D remains unclear. This CDR3 region has 15 residues. V was cut by 2 bases and J by 6 bases, with 13 bases left in between. From germline, CDR1 is MNHEY and CDR2 SVGAGI. The CDR3 sequence is CASSYVAEPPGELFF. CDR3 coding DNA: TGTGCCAGCAGTTACGTGGCAGAACCGCCCGGGGAGCTGTTTTTT.

This rearrangement joins TRBV5-4 to TRBJ2-5; unclear D gene. Germline CDR1 reads SGHNT; CDR2 reads YYREEE (reference sequence). The ends were cut back, 1 base at V and 5 bases at J, with 9 bases in the middle. CDR3 length: 13 amino acids. CDR3: CASSLFARETQYF. The CDR3 nucleotides are TGTGCCAGCAGCTTGTTCGCCAGGGAGACCCAGTACTTC.

The chain employs TRBV29-1 and TRBJ1-5, with TRBD1 matching 9 bases. V shed 2 bases, J shed 3 bases, and the junction held 2 bases outside the gene matches. The CDR3 runs 14 residues. The V gene's germline CDR1 is SQVTM and CDR2 ANQGSEA. CDR3 loop: CSVETGGVNQPQHF. The CDR3 DNA follows: TGCAGCGTTGAAACAGGGGGCGTCAATCAGCCCCAGCATTTT.

The chain combines TRBV5-4 with TRBJ2-1, with D possibly being TRBD1 (6 bases). V was shortened by 2 bases and J by 4 bases, with 10 bases between the two germline ends. Germline loops: CDR1 SGHNT, CDR2 YYREEE (reference sequence). This CDR3 region has 14 residues. The CDR3 protein is CASSLAGTYNEQFF. In DNA, the CDR3 is TGTGCCAGCAGCTTAGCCGGGACATACAATGAGCAGTTCTTC.

This chain uses TRBV5-1 with TRBJ2-1; TRBD2 matches at 9 bases. The V and J ends lost 0 bases and 5 bases, in that order; junction bases with no gene match: 6. Germline CDR1 reads SGHRS; CDR2 reads YFSETQ. The CDR3 length is 16 residues. The CDR3 is CASSLDGGRVDNEQFF. CDR3 coding DNA: TGCGCCAGCAGCTTGGATGGCGGGAGGGTCGACAATGAGCAGTTCTTC.

The chain joins TRBV18 to TRBJ2-5, with TRBD1 matching over 10 bases. Looked up from germline, CDR1 is KGHSH and CDR2 is LQKENI. The ends lost 2 bases at V and 11 bases at J; junction bases unmatched: 23. CDR3 size: 19 residues. The CDR3 loop is CASSPRVSRPGQGSEEQYF. In nucleotides, the CDR3 is TGTGCCAGCTCACCAAGGGTGTCACGTCCGGGACAGGGGTCTGAAGAGCAGTACTTC.

This chain uses TRBV15 with TRBJ1-1, with D perhaps TRBD1 (6 bases). In germline, CDR1 is LNHNV, CDR2 YYDKDF (reference sequence). CDR3 length: 16 amino acids. Trimming removed 5 bases at V and 1 base at J, with 17 bases between. The CDR3 reads CATSPRDRTENTEAFF. CDR3 DNA: TGTGCCACCAGCCCCCGCGATCGGACAGAGAACACTGAAGCTTTCTTT.

This clone has just a few counts. The chain couples TRBV6-6 to TRBJ1-4; TRBD1 matches at 7 bases. CDR3 length: 16 amino acids. The germline V gene has CDR1 MNHNY and CDR2 SVGAGI (reference sequence). The V gene end was trimmed by 0 bases and the J gene end by 8 bases; junction bases not matched to a gene: 9. The CDR3 spells CASSYSAPGQPEKLFF. DNA for the CDR3: TGTGCCAGCAGTTACTCCGCGCCGGGACAGCCAGAAAAACTGTTTTTT.

This chain's CDR3 is CASSSGQDTEAFF. CDR3 sequence (DNA): TGTGCCAGCAGTTCCGGACAGGACACTGAAGCTTTCTTT. This chain joins TRBV27 and TRBJ1-1, with TRBD1 matching 7 bases. Per germline, CDR1 MNHEY and CDR2 SMNVEV (reference sequence). V trimming: 4 bases; J trimming: 3 bases; junction bases outside the gene matches: 2. The CDR3 covers 13 residues.

CDR3 DNA: TGTGCCAGCAGCGTAGTTTCGGGACAGCAGAGGAAGGGCGACACTGAAGCTTTCTTT. Its protein is CASSVVSGQQRKGDTEAFF. The J gene is TRBJ1-1, the V gene TRBV9; TRBD1 agrees at 7 bases. The germline V gene has CDR1 SGDLS and CDR2 YYNGEE. The CDR3 runs to 19 residues. Germline trimming cut 0 bases from V and 3 bases from J; bases unmatched to any gene: 17.

The V and J genes are TRBV7-9 and TRBJ1-3, with D possibly being TRBD1 (5 bases). This CDR3 contains 15 residues. From germline, CDR1 is SEHNR and CDR2 FQNEAQ (reference sequence). V was pared by 7 bases and J by 1 base, with 14 bases between. The CDR3 loop is CASTRSGGSGNTIYF. The CDR3, as DNA: TGTGCCAGCACCAGAAGCGGGGGGTCTGGAAACACCATATATTTT.

This chain links TRBV9 with TRBJ1-4; 9 nucleotides line up with TRBD1. From germline, CDR1 is SGDLS and CDR2 YYNGEE. CDR3 length: 14 residues. Germline trimming cut 2 bases from V and 7 bases from J; bases unmatched to any gene: 3. CDR3 in DNA: TGTGCCAGCAGCGTGAGGGACAGGGCTGAAAAACTGTTTTTT. This encodes CASSVRDRAEKLFF.

The V and J genes are TRBV15 and TRBJ1-1; a weak D match, TRBD1 (5 bases). CDR1 LNHNV and CDR2 YYDKDF come from the germline V gene (reference sequence). The CDR3 loop spans 13 amino acids. V dropped 0 bases and J dropped 5 bases, with 7 bases sitting between them. DNA of the CDR3: TGTGCCACCAGCAGAGACCGGGGGACTGAAGCTTTCTTT. As protein: CATSRDRGTEAFF.

Only a few counts were recorded for this clone. The gene calls are TRBV5-8 and TRBJ1-5; 9 bases agree with TRBD1. The CDR3 is made up of 15 amino acids. With V trimmed by 4 bases and J by 4 bases, 6 bases remained unmatched. Looked up from germline, CDR1 is SGHTS and CDR2 is YDEGEE. As DNA, the CDR3 is TGTGCCAGCAGCCGGGGGACAGGGAGTAATCAGCCCCAGCATTTT. It is translated as CASSRGTGSNQPQHF.

Only one count was recorded for this clone. This rearrangement joins TRBV9 to TRBJ2-3; 13 nucleotides match TRBD2. The ends lost 4 bases at V and 3 bases at J; junction bases unmatched: 2. The CDR3 totals 15 residues. The germline CDR1 and CDR2 sequences are SGDLS and YYNGEE. CDR3 loop: CASSPTSGRTDTQYF. DNA of the CDR3: TGTGCCAGCAGCCCGACTAGCGGGAGGACAGATACGCAGTATTTT.

The J gene is TRBJ2-3, the V gene TRBV14, with D possibly TRBD2 on 6 matching bases. With 4 bases removed from V and 6 bases from J, the gap between germline ends came to 11 bases. Per the germline V gene, CDR1 is SGHDN and CDR2 is FVKESK. The length of the CDR3 is 13 residues. CDR3 coding DNA: TGTGCCAGCAGCCGGGACCGGGGGGATACGCAGTATTTT. It translates to CASSRDRGDTQYF. The full variable domain, its missing parts supplied by reference TRBV14 and TRBJ2-3, is EAGVTQFPSHSVIEKGQTVTLRCDPISGHDNLYWYRRVMGKEIKFLLHFVKESKQDESGMPNNRFLAERTGGTYSTLKVQPAELEDSGVYFCASSRDRGDTQYFGPGTRLTVL.

The V call is TRBV18, the J call TRBJ2-7; 9 bases match TRBD1. CDR3 length: 15 residues. CDR1 is KGHSH, CDR2 LQKENI, per germline. The V and J ends lost 0 bases and 1 base, in that order; junction bases with no gene match: 1. In DNA form, the CDR3 reads TGTGCCAGCTCACCACCGGGACAGGGTTCCTACGAGCAGTACTTC. Amino acid sequence: CASSPPGQGSYEQYF.

This chain links TRBV2 with TRBJ2-2, with no clear D. This CDR3 has 16 residues. Germline loops: CDR1 SNHLY, CDR2 FYNNEI. Trimming pared 5 bases from V and 0 bases from J, leaving 13 bases between. DNA of the CDR3: TGTGCCAGCAGTTTTGACATTCCCGCGAACACCGGGGAGCTGTTTTTT. This sequence encodes CASSFDIPANTGELFF.

The chain uses TRBV7-3 and TRBJ2-1; perhaps TRBD2 as D (6 bases). CDR1 SGHTA and CDR2 FQGTGA come from the germline V gene. The CDR3 runs to 12 residues. Trimming cost V 6 bases and J 10 bases, with 13 bases left between them. The CDR3 nucleotides are TGTGCCAGCAGTTTACTGGGAGGCGAGCAGTTCTTC. Its translation is CASSLLGGEQFF.

This chain joins TRBV7-8 and TRBJ1-4; 8 positions agree with TRBD1. Unmatched junction bases numbered 10, after V lost 9 bases and J lost 4 bases. The length of the CDR3 is 15 residues. The germline V gene has CDR1 SGHVS and CDR2 FQNEAQ. CDR3: CASRLQGANNEKLFF. The CDR3 DNA reads TGTGCCAGTCGTCTTCAGGGGGCTAATAATGAAAAACTGTTTTTT.

This chain joins TRBV25-1 and TRBJ2-7; possible D gene TRBD2, 7 bases. This CDR3 region has 12 residues. Trimming removed 7 bases at V and 13 bases at J, with 20 bases between. The germline CDR1 and CDR2 sequences are MGHDK and SYGVNS. The CDR3 loop is CASTPGGRQVYF. CDR3 DNA sequence: TGTGCCAGCACCCCGGGGGGCCGACAGGTCTACTTC.

This CDR3 is CASSPGGAHEQFF. The CDR3 DNA reads TGTGCCAGCTCACCAGGAGGGGCCCATGAGCAGTTCTTC. The chain recombines TRBV18 with TRBJ2-1; D is perhaps TRBD2 (6 bases). Germline CDR1 is KGHSH and CDR2 is LQKENI. The CDR3 has 13 amino acids. V was trimmed by 2 bases and J by 8 bases, leaving 10 bases between them.

The genes are TRBV2 and TRBJ2-3; 16 positions agree with TRBD2. The germline gives CDR1 SNHLY, CDR2 FYNNEI. This CDR3 has 18 amino acids. The junction had 7 bases not matched to a gene; V was cut back by 5 bases and J by 2 bases. Here the CDR3 DNA reads TGTGCCAGCAGTACGGGGACTAGCGGGAGGGCCTTCACAGATACGCAGTATTTT. The encoded protein is CASSTGTSGRAFTDTQYF.

The chain employs TRBV5-1 and TRBJ2-6; 13 positions match TRBD2. The CDR3 length is 19 residues. Trimming removed 4 bases from V and 0 bases from J; junction bases left unmatched: 7. Germline-derived CDR1 and CDR2 are SGHRS and YFSETQ. The DNA for the CDR3 is TGCGCCAGCAGCCCCGGACTAGCGGGAGTGAACTCTGGGGCCAACGTCCTGACTTTC. This encodes CASSPGLAGVNSGANVLTF.

V gene TRBV6-4 combines with J gene TRBJ1-6; D unclear. Germline V gene data show CDR1 as MRHNA and CDR2 as SNTAGT. The CDR3 consists of 15 residues. Trimming shortened V by 0 bases and J by 8 bases, and 11 bases separated the two germline ends. The CDR3 reads CASSDSKGGDSPLHF. CDR3 DNA sequence: TGTGCCAGCAGTGACTCTAAGGGCGGGGATTCACCCCTCCACTTT.

V is TRBV19 and J is TRBJ2-3; D uncertain. Trimming pared 5 bases from V and 4 bases from J, leaving 10 bases between. CDR1 is LNHDA, CDR2 SQIVND, per germline (reference sequence). This CDR3 region has 13 residues. CDR3 nucleotides: TGTGCCAGTAGTCGGCAAGAGGCAGATACGCAGTATTTT. As protein: CASSRQEADTQYF.

The chain combines TRBV19 with TRBJ1-5; possible D gene TRBD1, 5 bases. CDR3 length equals 14 residues. Germline CDR1 and CDR2: LNHDA and SQIVND (reference sequence). Trimming stripped 5 bases from V and 3 bases from J, with 11 bases between. Here the CDR3 DNA reads TGTGCCAGTAGTGCAGGGCCGTTCAATCAGCCCCAGCATTTT. Its translation: CASSAGPFNQPQHF.

This chain links TRBV6-1 with TRBJ2-3; D ambiguous. CDR1 MNHNS and CDR2 SASEGT come from the germline V gene. The V end lost 3 bases, the J end lost 2 bases, and 12 bases lay between the germline ends. The CDR3 runs to 15 residues. CDR3 loop: CASSESNPPTDTQYF. The CDR3 DNA reads as TGTGCCAGCAGTGAGAGTAACCCCCCCACAGATACGCAGTATTTT.

The rearrangement joins TRBV30 to TRBJ2-1; possibly TRBD1 for D (6 bases). The CDR3 sequence is 16 residues long. Germline lookup yields CDR1 GTSNPN and CDR2 SVGIG (reference sequence). Trimming cost V 2 bases and J 4 bases, with 18 bases left between them. The CDR3, as DNA: TGTGCCTGGAGTTATGCGGCTAGAGGGGGATACAATGAGCAGTTCTTC. Residues: CAWSYAARGGYNEQFF.

The chain has TRBV30 and TRBJ2-5, with D possibly TRBD2 on 5 matching bases. The length of the CDR3 is 15 residues. Trimming removed 2 bases from V and 4 bases from J, with 17 bases in between. Germline CDR1 is GTSNPN and CDR2 is SVGIG (reference sequence). CDR3 nucleotide sequence: TGTGCCTGGAGTCAATTCAGAAGAGGGAGAGAGACCCAGTACTTC. Translating gives CAWSQFRRGRETQYF.